The next 16 T cell receptor beta chains were all read from a single sample in a study of tumor-infiltrating lymphocytes in primary liver carcinoma. Constant-region priming of approximately 0.55 ug total RNA yielded TCR beta cDNA. Slightly modified ARM-PCR served as the procedure for the TCR beta libraries. These libraries came from three rounds of nested multiplex PCR. The first two PCR rounds used TRBV1-TRBV30 forward primers with a C-beta reverse primer, about 10 cycles each. MiXCR, applied by TCRdb to the multiplex PCR reads, yields one record per CDR3 protein. The sample has 310,000 or so distinct CDR3 sequences; around 50% are singletons. Researchers drew blood RNA from unsorted whole blood and extracted germline DNA as well. Sequencing used peripheral blood. The receptor source for this set is a woman aged 25 to 39 with primary liver carcinoma and hepatitis B virus infection.

This clonotype was observed a handful of times. The rearrangement uses TRBV6-6 and TRBJ2-1; weak D call: TRBD2 (6 bases). This CDR3 is 15 amino acids long. The V end was cut by 5 bases, the J end by 3 bases, with 14 bases between. Germline V gives CDR1 MNHNY, CDR2 SVGAGI (reference sequence). The CDR3, as DNA: TGTGCCAGCAGTCTGAGGCGGGACGACTACAATGAGCAGTTCTTC. It encodes CASSLRRDDYNEQFF.

Turning to this clonotype: A junction boundary mismatches the germline segment, possibly from a read error. The chain links TRBV6-5 to TRBJ2-3; D unclear. CDR1 and CDR2 (germline): MNHEY, SVGAGI. This CDR3 spans 15 amino acids. Written as DNA, the CDR3 is TGTGCCTGCAGCCTAAGTAAGGGTAGCAAAGATACGCAGTATTTT. This gives the protein CACSLSKGSKDTQYF.

On this clonotype: A much larger clonotype is one base distant, so this may be a read error. The chain recombines TRBV4-2 with TRBJ2-6, with a weak D call TRBD1 (5 bases). The V gene's germline CDR1 is LGHNA and CDR2 YNFKEQ. The CDR3 is made up of 15 amino acids. The CDR3 nucleotides are TGTGCCAGCAGCCGCGACAACTCTGGGGCCGACGTCCTGACTTTC. It yields the protein CASSRDNSGADVLTF.

Comments on this clonotype: A much larger clone sits a single nucleotide away, making a read error possible. The V gene is TRBV11-3, the J gene TRBJ2-1; the D gene could be TRBD1 or TRBD2 (5 bases each). CDR1 is SGHNT, CDR2 YENEEA, per germline. The CDR3 consists of 15 residues. Trimming shortened V by 8 bases and J by 0 bases, and 14 bases separated the two germline ends. CDR3 loop: CASGSAGSSYNEQFF. The CDR3, as DNA: TGTGCCAGCGGCTCCGCAGGGAGCTCCTACAATGAGCAGTTCTTC.

The gene calls are TRBV28 and TRBJ2-5; D is uncertain. V was trimmed by 6 bases and J by 6 bases, leaving 14 bases between them. The CDR3 runs to 13 residues. Per the germline V gene, CDR1 is MDHEN and CDR2 is SYDVKM. CDR3 bases: TGTGCCAGCAGCTTGGAAGGTACGCAGACCCAGTACTTC. Protein product: CASSLEGTQTQYF.

The chain has TRBV11-2 and TRBJ2-7; D is unclear. The germline V gene encodes CDR1 SGHAT and CDR2 FQNNGV. This CDR3 contains 12 residues. V was cut by 1 base and J by 7 bases, with 8 bases left in between. The CDR3 DNA follows: TGTGCCAGCAGCTTAGCTGGGGTAGAGCAGTACTTC. Translated, it gives CASSLAGVEQYF.

With respect to this clonotype: A much more abundant neighbour one base away suggests this may be a read error. V usage is TRBV12-3 or TRBV12-4 and J usage is TRBJ1-1, with D maybe TRBD1 (6 bases). The CDR3 extends over 15 amino acids. V was shortened by 5 bases and J by 5 bases, with 18 bases between the two germline ends. The CDR3 protein is CASSETGAGETEAFF. In DNA form, the CDR3 reads TGTGCCAGCAGTGAGACCGGGGCAGGGGAGACTGAAGCTTTCTTT.

The chain joins TRBV11-2 to TRBJ2-1, with a tentative D call TRBD2 (6 bases). Looked up from germline, CDR1 is SGHAT and CDR2 is FQNNGV. Trimming shortened V by 2 bases and J by 15 bases, and 26 bases separated the two germline ends. The CDR3 is made up of 16 amino acids. The CDR3 nucleotides are TGTGCCAGCAGCTTACGCGGAGCTCAGGGAGGCGATGAGGGGTTCTTC. It translates to CASSLRGAQGGDEGFF.

This clonotype was detected a few times. The CDR3 bases are TGTGCCAGCAGTGTGACGAACACCGGGGAGCTGTTTTTT. Translation gives CASSVTNTGELFF. The chain uses TRBV6-1 and TRBJ2-2; D call uncertain. Germline CDR1 MNHNS, CDR2 SASEGT. The CDR3 is 13 amino acids. V dropped 4 bases and J dropped 0 bases, with 3 bases sitting between them.

With regard to this clonotype: This CDR3 is missing its conserved last phenylalanine or tryptophan, likely due to a read error. V and J are TRBV11-1 and TRBJ2-7; 9 bases match TRBD1. Germline V gene lookup returns CDR1 SGHAT and CDR2 FQDESV (reference sequence). After removal of 7 bases from V and 1 base from J, the junction contained 11 bases not matched to a gene. The CDR3 has 16 amino acids. In nucleotides, the CDR3 is TGTGCCAGCAACCGCATCTCCGGGACAGGGTCCTACGAGCAGTACCTC. The encoded protein is CASNRISGTGSYEQYL.

This clonotype has just a few counts. A much more abundant neighbour one base away suggests this may be a read error. The chain couples TRBV29-1 to TRBJ2-5; D is perhaps TRBD1 (5 bases). The CDR3 loop spans 14 amino acids. Trimming left V 7 bases short and J 4 bases short, with 19 bases between. Germline assignment: CDR1 SQVTM and CDR2 ANQGSEA. The CDR3 sequence: CSGRVGRLVETQYF. The CDR3 DNA reads TGCAGCGGGCGTGTGGGGCGTTTAGTAGAGACCCAGTACTTC.

This clonotype was picked up a small number of times. A much larger clonotype is one base distant, so this may be a read error. V is TRBV11-2 and J is TRBJ2-4, with TRBD2 matching 14 bases. The CDR3 has 18 amino acids. CDR1 SGHAT and CDR2 FQNNGV come from the germline V gene. V was clipped by 6 bases and J by 0 bases; unmatched bases: 7. The CDR3 DNA reads as TGTGCCAGCAGACGAGGGACTAGCGGGGGACTAGCCAAAAACATTCAGTACTTC. It translates to CASRRGTSGGLAKNIQYF.

This chain uses TRBV12-3 or TRBV12-4 with TRBJ2-7, with a possible D match to TRBD1 (6 bases). The CDR3 has 14 amino acids. V was shortened by 7 bases and J by 3 bases, with 16 bases between the two germline ends. CDR3 DNA sequence: TGTGCCAGCATCTTGGGGGCCTGGAGCTACGAGCAGTACTTC. This gives the protein CASILGAWSYEQYF.

With respect to this clonotype: A much larger clone is a single base away; this may be a read error. This chain connects TRBV6-5 to TRBJ2-4, with D hard to call. This CDR3 is built from 15 residues. Germline loops: CDR1 MNHEY, CDR2 SVGAGI. V lost 0 bases and J lost 1, with 7 bases in between. The CDR3 nucleotides are TGTGCCAGCAGTTACTCGGGCGCCGCCAAAAACATTCAGTACTTC. Its translation: CASSYSGAAKNIQYF.

Of note for this clonotype: The CDR3 does not close with the conserved phenylalanine or tryptophan, likely indicating a read error. The chain links TRBV6-2 or TRBV6-3 to TRBJ2-3; weak D call: TRBD1 (5 bases). The germline V gene has CDR1 MNHEY and CDR2 SVGEGT. The germline V and J ends were trimmed by 6 bases and 4 bases, with 23 bases remaining between them. The CDR3 has 17 residues. In DNA form, the CDR3 reads TGTGCCAGCAGATCATGGGATAGGGGTCGTAGTCCAGATACGCAGTATCTT. It yields the protein CASRSWDRGRSPDTQYL.

Concerning this clonotype itself: This clone may be a read error of a much larger clone one base away. The V gene is TRBV4-1, the J gene TRBJ1-5, with no clear D. The CDR3 length is 13 residues. Germline-derived CDR1 and CDR2 are MGHRA and YSYEKL. CDR3 in DNA: TGCGCCAGCAGCCAAGATCAGTATCAGCCCCACCATTTT. Encoded protein: CASSQDQYQPHHF.